The rows below give T cell receptor beta chains drawn from one sample of a study of T cells expressing NK-cell markers. TCRdb re-called the 5' RACE reads and shows each CDR3 protein once, DNA omitted. In total, the table holds 440,000 or so distinct CDR3 sequences. The sample taken for sequencing was blood T cells: a sorted CD56 or NKG2C T cell subset, CD4+ or CD8+ T cells, or bulk PBMC T cells (not recorded which). These receptor sequences come from a woman aged 18 to 69 in good health. Both conserved end residues are part of each CDR3.

V	length	J	CDR3
TRBV11-2	14	TRBJ2-5	CASSLGVTEETQYF
TRBV4-3	15	TRBJ2-4	CASSPPGSGKNIQYF
TRBV10-3	12	TRBJ1-5	CAISGKDQPQHF
TRBV7-8	14	TRBJ2-7	CASSLATELSEQYF
TRBV4-3	17	TRBJ2-1	CASSQDFSGEIGDEQFF
TRBV7-2	14	TRBJ1-4	CASGVGTGGEKLFF
TRBV3-1	14	TRBJ1-1	CASSAKKLEVEAFF
TRBV7-2	16	TRBJ2-7	CASSPGLAGVPYEQYF
TRBV29-1	15	TRBJ1-3	CSAETPRTSGNTIYF
TRBV5-1	16	TRBJ2-2	CASSPRAGINTGELFF
TRBV6-1	16	TRBJ1-4	CASSQLGGQGDEKLFF
TRBV30	13	TRBJ1-1	CAWSRQSNTEAFF
TRBV20-1	16	TRBJ2-5	CSARDLSGGAKETQYF
TRBV20-1	16	TRBJ2-1	CSARVLAGGQYNEQFF
TRBV12-3/TRBV12-4	15	TRBJ2-7	CASSLEPGRVYEQYF
TRBV28	12	TRBJ1-5	CASSQKEDPQHF
TRBV7-2	15	TRBJ2-1	CASSAPRRGHNEQFF
TRBV9	15	TRBJ1-3	CASSVEGTSGNTIYF
TRBV7-9	13	TRBJ2-1	CASHRRSYNEQFF
TRBV18	11	TRBJ2-3	CASQSEGTQYF
TRBV11-2	17	TRBJ2-5	CASTRIGKDTGQETQYF
TRBV12-3/TRBV12-4	11	TRBJ1-2	CASSFSDGYTF
TRBV6-6	13	TRBJ1-1	CASSYPGDTEAFF
TRBV4-1	15	TRBJ1-4	CASRSGQGGRQKLFF
TRBV2	12	TRBJ2-7	CASRADSYEQYF
TRBV7-9	15	TRBJ1-6	CASSPTQGYGSPLHF
TRBV7-3	13	TRBJ1-1	CASSSTAGAEAFF
TRBV14	14	TRBJ2-2	CASERQSGTGELFF
TRBV5-1	15	TRBJ1-1	CASSSYRQGNNEAFF
TRBV18	15	TRBJ2-5	CASSPPNLVQETQYF
TRBV6-1	15	TRBJ2-1	CASSTSGTGDNEQFF
TRBV12-3/TRBV12-4	17	TRBJ2-2	CASSFRDRGRLTGELFF